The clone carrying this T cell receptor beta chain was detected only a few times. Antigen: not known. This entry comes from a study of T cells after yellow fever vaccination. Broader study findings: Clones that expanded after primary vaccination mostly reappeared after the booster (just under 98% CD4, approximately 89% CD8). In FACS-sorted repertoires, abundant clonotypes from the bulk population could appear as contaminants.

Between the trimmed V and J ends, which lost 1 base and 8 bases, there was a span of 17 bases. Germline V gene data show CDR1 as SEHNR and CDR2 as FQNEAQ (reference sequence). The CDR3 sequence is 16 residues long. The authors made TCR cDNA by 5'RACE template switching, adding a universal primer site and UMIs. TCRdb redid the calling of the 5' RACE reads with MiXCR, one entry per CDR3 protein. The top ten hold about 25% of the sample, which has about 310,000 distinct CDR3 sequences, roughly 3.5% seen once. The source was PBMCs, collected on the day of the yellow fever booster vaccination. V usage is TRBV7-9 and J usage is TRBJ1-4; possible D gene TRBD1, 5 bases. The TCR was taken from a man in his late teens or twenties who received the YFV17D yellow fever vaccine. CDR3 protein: CASSLGSTGVKEKLFF. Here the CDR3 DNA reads TGTGCCAGCAGCTTAGGATCAACAGGAGTTAAAGAAAAACTGTTTTTT.